This T cell receptor (beta chain) was obtained from a study of cytomegalovirus exposure and HLA in healthy donors (dated by TCRdb to about 2017). Looking at the study overall: An earlier analysis of 587 of the donors reported 250 to 350 Gb of sequence data and approximately 110 million unique TCR beta sequences from 150 million to 200 million T cells. Around 320 gigabases of sequencing data and approximately 85 million unique TCR sequences were included in an early release covering under 650 HLA-typed donors. Of the 398 genotyped donors, over 65% fell in the genetic ancestry cluster associated with self-reported Caucasian donors. The study aimed to test whether cataloging public T cell receptors could reveal signatures of past pathogen exposure. The study used immunosequencing to profile the T cell repertoires of under 700 subjects and linked those repertoires to cytomegalovirus serostatus. In addition to the first cohort of around 670 subjects, a separate validation cohort of approximately 130 different subjects was used. High-throughput TCR immunosequencing, statistical association of individual TCRs with disease status, and machine learning were combined to predict cytomegalovirus infection status. In a later analysis, previously published TCR beta repertoires from hundreds of donors were re-analyzed and high-resolution HLA genotyping was added so that TCR occurrence patterns could be studied. Rather than drawing on any new phenotypic data, the later analysis identified candidate immune exposures from TCR beta sequences and the way those sequences occurred across donors. In an earlier analysis of around 540 of the donors, high-throughput TCR beta sequencing was used to judge whether each TCR beta V gene segment behaved as functional or pseudogenic. Donor age, sex, ethnicity and CMV serostatus were compiled alongside the repertoire data. A later genetic analysis took genome-wide SNP genotypes for 398 of the 666 donors and used that subset as a discovery cohort. All discovery cohort repertoires had been generated on a single sequencing platform. Both class I and class II loci were covered by HLA typing, at four-digit resolution. Typing coverage varied by locus: roughly 629-630 donors for A, B, C, DRB1 and DQB1; approximately 500 for DQA1; 600 to 610 for DPA1; roughly 450 for DPB1. Four to six DR-DQ haplotypes were handled as single units for association and clustering, since linkage in the cohort was strong. On average, 235,054 unique TCR beta nucleotide sequences were sequenced per donor among about 400 genotyped donors of the cohort, with around 19% of those sequences being non-productive. Here is what the overall study found, with its caveats: A total of 164 TCR beta chains were listed by the study as associated with cytomegalovirus. Because the 87-base-pair reads could not distinguish some IMGT-functional V segments, including TRBV6-2 and TRBV6-3, those segments were excluded. The only immune exposure information available for the cohort was CMV serostatus. Specific HLA alleles were associated with about 17,000 TCR beta sequences at a false discovery rate of 0.05 in a later analysis. A few of the identified cytomegalovirus-associated TCR beta chains were confirmed in vitro to be specific for cytomegalovirus antigens. Several of the top co-occurrence clusters appeared to be linked to parvovirus B19, influenza, CMV and Epstein-Barr virus, according to a later analysis. According to the authors, the approach could potentially be generalized to other disease states and immunological phenotypes. A later genetic analysis associated a missense DCLRE1C variant with V-gene and J-gene trimming of TCR beta chains, and an independent cohort replicated the association. An earlier analysis of approximately 500 of the donors showed that most TCR beta V segments appeared in productive rearrangements either about 87% or about 30% of the time, which broadly matched IMGT annotations. In a later analysis, the rate of TCR association differed among HLA loci, with DRB1 alleles having the most associated TCRs and HLA-C alleles having the fewest. A cluster of highly shared sequence variants was judged likely to be a technical artifact of the sequencing pipeline. Only TCR beta chains were sequenced in this cohort, and the absence of alpha or paired-chain data limited detectable features. Across donors, most TCR sequences were observed very rarely, whereas some public TCRs were present in many individuals. Presence/absence analyses assumed roughly uniform sequencing depth across donors, an assumption that may not hold. In a later analysis, most CMV-associated TCR beta chains were found to appear HLA-restricted, with HLA associations seemingly driven largely by CMV exposure. A further reported finding was that TCR beta sequences accurately predicted the HLA-A and HLA-B alleles for most subjects in the first cohort. Linkage disequilibrium might explain the correlated functional status among segregating V segments, but an unknown experimental factor could not be excluded. In both the original and validation cohorts, the classifier was reported to diagnose cytomegalovirus status with high specificity and sensitivity. Because HLA typing was unavailable for some donors at each locus, only the typed subset was used in association tests. Strong co-occurrence of HLA alleles, especially DR and DQ, made assigning TCR associations to individual alleles difficult. Compared with the 666-donor mean, donors in an Asian-associated ancestry cluster had fewer N-insertions in productive TCRs, according to a later genetic analysis. In a later analysis, HLA-associated TCR beta chains were found to be more clonally expanded and to have lower generation probabilities than equally common non-associated chains. Because counts were too low, some 17 rarely observed V segments, including chromosome 9 orphons, were excluded from the earlier analysis of around 640 of the donors.

In total, approximately 610 healthy bone marrow donors made up the cohort. At the time of sampling, every cohort member was nominally healthy, though immune exposures that went unrecorded were likely present. The donor was CMV seronegative and was included in the group of several hundred seronegative cohort members. A peripheral blood sample was collected from each donor, and TCR beta sequencing was performed on peripheral blood mononuclear cells. Genomic DNA was extracted from the blood cell samples with the Qiagen DNeasy Blood Extraction Kit. Of note for this clone: There is no known antigen for this receptor.

The library was made by the immunoSEQ multiplex PCR assay. The multiplex PCR relied on a mix of 60 forward primers for TCR Vbeta segments and 13 reverse primers for TCR Jbeta segments. Amplification of the CDR3 region of rearranged TCR beta genes was performed with a multiplex PCR assay on genomic DNA. The Illumina HiSeq System was used to sequence the amplified TCR beta libraries as 87-base-pair reads. The authors' pipeline ran thus. Across the 500 to 700 repertoires, a later analysis counted approximately 75 million unique TCR beta chains, some 11 million of which were shared by at least two donors. Raw reads were error-corrected and collapsed into unique sequences with a nearest-neighbor algorithm that merged closely related sequences to remove PCR and sequencing errors. V, D and J gene segments were assigned by aligning CDR3 sequences to IMGT reference sequences. For a sequence to be retained, at least a six-nucleotide match to both a V gene segment and a J gene segment was required. A rearrangement was called productive if the CDR3 had no stop codons and remained in frame with V and J, and every other rearrangement was called non-productive. Following IMGT convention, CDR3 was defined as the stretch from the second conserved V-encoded cysteine up to the conserved J-encoded phenylalanine. In an earlier analysis of 550 to 650 of the donors, sequences lacking an unambiguous match to a single V gene segment were excluded. In an earlier analysis of 450 to 700 of the donors, V segments were called functional above 56.7% productive rearrangements and were called segregating when the between-donor standard deviation exceeded 5%. A statistical classification framework was built to diagnose cytomegalovirus status from the catalog of TCR beta chain sequences. In a later analysis, V and J genes were assigned by comparing TCR nucleotide sequences against IMGT/GENE-DB human TR gene sequences. A later analysis assigned CDR3 sequences and most-parsimonious VDJ recombination scenarios with the TCRdist pipeline. A later analysis defined each TCR beta chain by its CDR3 amino acid sequence plus V-gene family, and excluded reads lacking a unique V-gene family. As a way to deal with suspected cross-contamination and a sequencing artifact, a later analysis dropped 640 or so nucleotide sequences that were highly shared and had low generation probability. For each public chain, a later analysis derived a clonal expansion index from normalized ranks of inferred template counts within each repertoire. A later analysis computed generation probabilities with a VDJ recombination model fitted to out-of-frame rearrangements, and checked the results against IGoR. Hypergeometric tests were used in a later analysis to score TCR-TCR, TCR-HLA and TCR-CMV co-occurrence, with a repertoire-size bias correction applied to the TCR pairs. False discovery rates were estimated in a later analysis by permuting HLA or CMV assignments 20 times. In a later analysis, co-occurring TCRs were grouped using DBSCAN, and TCRdist sequence similarity was added for clustering within HLA-allele-positive subsets. Repertoires with fewer than 30,000 or more than 120,000 public chains, plus five repertoires with anomalous nucleotide sharing, were excluded from co-occurrence clustering. Here the immuneACCESS table is served through TCRdb, limited to in-frame sequences with V and J called. Missing clones are a known gap in these copies; in checked studies unresolved V genes cover under half, and the rest lacks a known reason. The DNA gave D and trimming, while V, J and clone size come from that table. This sample's clone table shows 150,000 to 200,000 clones. Roughly 6.7% of the sample rests with the top ten.

Taken from cysteine to phenylalanine, the CDR3 has 14 residues. The CDR3 DNA has 42 bases and is translated from base 1. CDR1 and CDR2 were assigned from the germline V gene as SGHAT and FQNNGV. V is pared back by 3 bases and J by 2 bases, with 5 bases lying between the germline termini. The chain was built from TRBV11-2 and TRBJ1-6; no D gene call is confident. The sample comprised PBMCs. This clonotype originated in a man aged 25-45 years in good health and CMV-seronegative. The CDR3 loop reads CASSFGAYNSPLHF. The DNA reads as follows: TGTGCCAGCAGCTTCGGGGCCTATAATTCACCCCTCCACTTT.